This passage covers 14 T cell receptor beta chains from one sample sequenced in a study of early T cells in non-severe SARS-CoV-2 infection. TCRdb re-called the 5' RACE reads through MiXCR, storing one row per CDR3 protein. The sample lists approximately 90,000 distinct CDR3 sequences, 16% occurring once. This material consisted of whole blood, taken at baseline. The origin of the receptors is an adult who was a healthcare worker with PCR-confirmed SARS-CoV-2 infection or an uninfected control (not recorded which).

The chain couples TRBV2 to TRBJ2-4; 12 bases fit TRBD2. The germline V gene has CDR1 SNHLY and CDR2 FYNNEI. V was clipped by 6 bases and J by 6 bases; unmatched bases: 3. This CDR3 contains 14 residues. CDR3 protein: CASRQTSGGNIQYF. The CDR3 DNA sequence: TGTGCCAGCAGACAGACTAGCGGGGGAAACATTCAGTACTTC.

In this sample, this clonotype turned up a few times. The rearrangement uses TRBV13 and TRBJ2-7; a possible D gene is TRBD1 (6 bases). Germline CDR1 PRHDT, CDR2 FYEKMQ (reference sequence). This CDR3 has 13 amino acids. Trimming took 8 bases from V and 0 from J, leaving 11 bases between them. CDR3 nucleotide sequence: TGTGCCAGCGCGCGGACAGCCTCCTACGAGCAGTACTTC. Residues: CASARTASYEQYF.

V and J are TRBV28 and TRBJ1-1; 12 bases are shared with TRBD1. Germline lookup yields CDR1 MDHEN and CDR2 SYDVKM. CDR3 length equals 12 residues. Unmatched junction bases numbered 6, after V lost 8 bases and J lost 11 bases. The CDR3 reads CASGTGGFAAFF. Written as DNA, the CDR3 is TGTGCCAGCGGGACAGGGGGCTTTGCGGCTTTCTTT. Filled out from reference TRBV28 and TRBJ1-1, the complete variable domain reads DVKVTQSSRYLVKRTGEKVFLECVQDMDHENMFWYRQDPGLGLRLIYFSYDVKMKEKGDIPEGYSVSREKKERFSLILESASTNQTSMYLCASGTGGFAAFFGQGTRLTVV.

The rearrangement joins TRBV4-3 to TRBJ2-7; D is uncertain. The V gene lost 1 base and the J gene lost 0 bases, with 10 bases spanning the gap. This CDR3 is built from 15 residues. Germline V gene lookup returns CDR1 LGHNA and CDR2 YSLEER. The CDR3 reads CASSQAYLNSYEQYF. In DNA form, the CDR3 reads TGCGCCAGCAGCCAAGCGTACTTAAACTCCTACGAGCAGTACTTC.

This chain joins TRBV5-4 and TRBJ2-3, with D possibly called TRBD1 or TRBD2 (6 bases each). The CDR3 contains 14 residues. The V end was cut by 1 base, the J end by 8 bases, with 14 bases between. Germline V gene data show CDR1 as SGHNT and CDR2 as YYREEE (reference sequence). The CDR3 nucleotides are TGTGCCAGCAGCTTGTTCGGGGGCGATGGTACGCAGTATTTT. Amino acid sequence: CASSLFGGDGTQYF.

V gene TRBV30 combines with J gene TRBJ2-3; no firm D call. CDR3 size: 14 residues. Germline assignment: CDR1 GTSNPN and CDR2 SVGIG (reference sequence). With 3 bases removed from V and 0 bases from J, the gap between germline ends came to 10 bases. CDR3 DNA sequence: TGTGCCTGGAGAAGTGGGCTTAGCACAGATACGCAGTATTTT. It is translated as CAWRSGLSTDTQYF.

This clonotype was found a few times. The V and J genes are TRBV20-1 and TRBJ2-7, with 7 bases that match TRBD2. Germline CDR1 is DFQATT and CDR2 is SNEGSKA (reference sequence). The CDR3 is 14 amino acids. The trim removed 6 bases at V and 7 bases at J, leaving 15 bases unmatched. The CDR3, as DNA: TGCAGTGCCGGCATTCGGGGGGTCCCTACGGAGCAGTACTTC. Translation: CSAGIRGVPTEQYF.

This clonotype was counted only a few times. The chain uses TRBV4-3 and TRBJ2-6; D is unclear. The germline CDR1 and CDR2 sequences are LGHNA and YSLEER. CDR3 length equals 15 residues. The V end was cut by 2 bases, the J end by 1 base, with 6 bases between. The CDR3, as DNA: TGCGCCAGCAGCCAATGGGTGTCTGGGGCCAACGTCCTGACTTTC. This gives the protein CASSQWVSGANVLTF.

This clonotype was observed a handful of times. V usage is TRBV18 and J usage is TRBJ1-1, with D maybe TRBD1 (5 bases). Germline CDR1 and CDR2: KGHSH and LQKENI. The ends were cut back, 0 bases at V and 3 bases at J, with 14 bases in the middle. The CDR3 covers 16 residues. CDR3 DNA: TGTGCCAGCTCACCACCGTTTAGAGGGGAATACACTGAAGCTTTCTTT. Protein product: CASSPPFRGEYTEAFF.

This clonotype was seen many times. The rearrangement joins TRBV4-3 to TRBJ1-5; TRBD1 agrees at 7 bases. The trim removed 5 bases at V and 5 bases at J, leaving 12 bases unmatched. The CDR3 extends over 16 amino acids. Germline CDR1 reads LGHNA; CDR2 reads YSLEER. The CDR3 DNA is TGCGCCAGCAGCTATGTATACAGGGGTGGCGATCAGCCCCAGCATTTT. It translates to CASSYVYRGGDQPQHF.

Only a few counts were recorded for this clonotype. The rearrangement uses TRBV11-2 and TRBJ1-1, with a possible D match to TRBD1 (5 bases). Trimming took off 5 bases at V and 5 bases at J, with 18 bases between the two ends. The V gene's germline CDR1 is SGHAT and CDR2 FQNNGV. CDR3 length: 15 amino acids. The CDR3 DNA reads as TGTGCCAGCAGCCCATATTTCGCCGACAGAACTGAAGCTTTCTTT. This sequence encodes CASSPYFADRTEAFF.

CDR3 nucleotide sequence: TGTGCCAGCAGTTACTCACAGCTACCGGAGACCCAGTACTTC. Translated: CASSYSQLPETQYF. The chain is built from TRBV6-5 and TRBJ2-5; no definite D call. The CDR3 spans 14 residues. Germline V gives CDR1 MNHEY, CDR2 SVGAGI. V was trimmed by 0 bases and J by 5 bases, leaving 10 bases between them.

CDR3: CASSQPSVGEAFF. The CDR3 nucleotides are TGTGCCAGCAGCCAACCGTCGGTGGGTGAAGCTTTCTTT. V and J are TRBV3-1 and TRBJ1-1; D remains ambiguous. Germline CDR1 reads LGHDT; CDR2 reads YNNKEL (reference sequence). Trimming left V 2 bases short and J 7 bases short, with 11 bases between. CDR3 length: 13 residues.

The chain joins TRBV12-3 or TRBV12-4 to TRBJ1-6, with TRBD1 matching 8 bases. The CDR3 is made up of 14 amino acids. After removal of 2 bases from V and 10 bases from J, the junction contained 4 bases not matched to a gene. The CDR3 DNA reads TGTGCCAGCAGTTTAACAGGGGGAGGCTCACCCCTCCACTTT. Its protein product is CASSLTGGGSPLHF.